This T cell receptor (beta chain) was found in a study of T-cell memory formation after mild COVID-19 (dated by TCRdb to the early 2020s). The study in broad terms: TCR sequence clusters from the two donors were found to be largely donor specific. In a couple of donors, T-cell clones that expanded and contracted after mild COVID-19 were followed by sequencing TCRalpha and TCRbeta repertoires longitudinally. The cohort was made up of two young adult volunteers, one female and one male, who were previously healthy.

The study at large found these results: Contracting CD4+ clones appeared mostly in the CM and EM memory subsets, whereas CD8+ clones were enriched in EMRA. Only a couple of mild cases were covered in the study, and larger cohorts including severe cases with pre-infection samples were considered necessary. Some responding clones were detected in pre-infection memory, suggesting pre-existing cross-reactive memory T cells joined the SARS-CoV-2 response. From day 15 to 85, contracting clones showed balanced CD4/CD8 phenotypes, whereas a second wave of clones that expanded from day 15 to 37 leaned towards CD4+. SARS-CoV-2 specificity was not confirmed for the second-wave clones peaking on day 37.

On this clonotype: Its specific antigen is unknown. Base qualities were left out, and no much larger clone turns up one base away.

Ficoll-Paque density gradient centrifugation was the method used to isolate PBMCs. Taken from cysteine to phenylalanine, the CDR3 has 15 residues. This entry keeps only the CDR3 DNA: 45 bases, framed from base 1. Germline trimming amounts to 5 bases on V and 4 bases on J, with 7 as the count of junction bases outside the gene matches. The germline V gene gives CDR1 as SGHTA and CDR2 as FQGNSA. Sequencing used an Illumina NovaSeq 6000. Using 5'RACE with constant-segment primers, TCRalpha and TCRbeta cDNA libraries were constructed, with sample barcodes and unique molecular identifiers added in the process. Trizol reagent was used to extract RNA from every sample. Library amplification was performed in two PCR steps, and a second sample barcode and Illumina TruSeq adapters were introduced in the second step. Sequencing of the libraries was done on an Illumina NovaSeq, producing 2 x 150 bp paired-end reads. As for how the authors treated the data: The reads were demultiplexed and collapsed into UMI-guided consensus sequences using migec v1.2.7. With mixcr v2.1.11, UMI consensuses were aligned to TRA and TRB V and J templates and assembled into clonotypes. A clonotype was counted as expanded or contracted only when both edgeR and NoisET called the clonotype significant, with the noise models trained on biological replicates. For edgeR calls, the cutoffs were a false discovery rate-adjusted p below 0.01 and a log2 fold-change threshold of 1. PCA with hierarchical clustering of max-normalized trajectories of the 1000 most abundant clonotypes was used as exploratory dynamics analysis. Separately sequenced CD4+ and CD8+ repertoires were used to assign the CD4 or CD8 phenotype of responding clones. The public reads were reanalyzed by TCRdb: fastp trimming at Q25, MiXCR alignment, in-frame beta chains only. Entries that share a CDR3 protein sequence are merged under the most common genes and DNA. These V and J calls derive from TCRdb rather than the authors' analysis. This sample has roughly 160,000 distinct CDR3 sequences in its table, and roughly 13% of those were observed once. The ten largest clones represent more than 3% of the sample.

Sequences were obtained from PBMCs or a T cell subset sorted from them (not recorded which). This receptor was taken from a young man who had mild COVID-19 (a few samples of this study predate the infection). The sample titles of this study are shuffled in the database, so cell type and time point are left out; the donor was told from shared clones. The sequence links TRBV7-2 to TRBJ1-4; the central 7 bases match TRBD1. The bases are TGTGCCAGCAGCGCCCGGACAGGCCTTAATGAAAAACTGTTTTTT. Its product reads: CASSARTGLNEKLFF.